Listed below are T cell receptor beta chains from one sample, sequenced in a study of T cells after yellow fever vaccination. From the 5' RACE reads, TCRdb called clonotypes with MiXCR, one entry per CDR3 protein. There are some 350,000 distinct CDR3 sequences in the sample; 3% to 4.5% occur only once, and 20% to 25% lies in the top ten. This material consisted of PBMCs, taken 5 days after the yellow fever booster vaccination. The source is a man aged 18 to 35 who received the YFV17D yellow fever vaccine. Each CDR3 is given with its conserved first and last residue. D genes are given only for firm matches. Part of the rows lack a size; the others show once, few, many or a class for expanded clones.

cdr3_nt cdr3_aa v_call clone_size d_call j_call
TGTGCCAGCAGTCTCCACCTAGTGGGGACGGGGCTCAATGAGCAGTTCTTC CASSLHLVGTGLNEQFF TRBV27 many . TRBJ2-1
TGTGCCAGCAGCTTAGCGGGGGACTTGAACACTGAAGCTTTCTTT CASSLAGDLNTEAFF TRBV7-2 many . TRBJ1-1
TGTGCCAGCAGCTTTGGGGCAGATCACTATGATACGCAGTATTTT CASSFGADHYDTQYF TRBV7-3 . . TRBJ2-3
TGCGCCAGCAGCCCTGGGGACTTAGCAGATACGCAGTATTTT CASSPGDLADTQYF TRBV5-1 many . TRBJ2-3
TGTGCCAGCAGTCCGTACCCCCCGGGTAGCCAAATAAACAATGAGCAGTTCTTC CASSPYPPGSQINNEQFF TRBV12-3/TRBV12-4 . . TRBJ2-1
TGTGCCAGCAGTGTCCCATTTGGAAACACCATATATTTT CASSVPFGNTIYF TRBV25-1 many . TRBJ1-3
TGTGCCAGTAGTGACCGGGGAGGGAATCAGCCCCAGCATTTT CASSDRGGNQPQHF TRBV19 many . TRBJ1-5
TGTGCCAGCAGTAGACGGACAGGGGGCGCGAACACTGAAGCTTTCTTT CASSRRTGGANTEAFF TRBV12-3/TRBV12-4 few TRBD1 TRBJ1-1
TGTGCCAGCAGCTTAGCGACCCCGGGACAGGGGGCTGGTAGGGCCAAAAACATTCAGTACTTC CASSLATPGQGAGRAKNIQYF TRBV7-3 . TRBD1 TRBJ2-4
TGCGCCAGCAGCTCCCAGACCCTCACAGATACGCAGTATTTT CASSSQTLTDTQYF TRBV5-1 many . TRBJ2-3
TGTGCCAGTAGCATCCTATCAGGACCGACTAATCAGCCCCAGCATTTT CASSILSGPTNQPQHF TRBV19 . . TRBJ1-5
TGTGCCAGCAGTCCCCGACAGGGGTCGAACACTGAAGCTTTCTTT CASSPRQGSNTEAFF TRBV6-2/TRBV6-3 . TRBD1 TRBJ1-1
TGTGCCAGCAGCGAAGAAGGGGAGAGCAATCAGCCCCAGCATTTT CASSEEGESNQPQHF TRBV9 many . TRBJ1-5
TGCGCCAGCAACGGTCCGAGCTCCTACGAGCAGTACTTC CASNGPSSYEQYF TRBV5-1 . . TRBJ2-7
TGCAGTGCTAGAGTACGGGGTTCCTACGAGCAGTACTTC CSARVRGSYEQYF TRBV20-1 . . TRBJ2-7
TGCAGTGCTTCCGGGACTAGCGGGACCCAAGAGACCCAGTACTTC CSASGTSGTQETQYF TRBV20-1 . TRBD2 TRBJ2-5
TGCGCCAGCAGCGAAGAGGGTACCTGGGACAGGAGCTATAGCACAGATACGCAGTATTTT CASSEEGTWDRSYSTDTQYF TRBV4-1 . TRBD1 TRBJ2-3
TGTGCCAGCAGCAGAGTGGGGGGGACGTTGTACTCTGGAAACACCATATATTTT CASSRVGGTLYSGNTIYF TRBV5-4 . . TRBJ1-3
TGCAGTGCTGGTAGGACAGTCCAAGAGACCCAGTACTTC CSAGRTVQETQYF TRBV20-1 . . TRBJ2-5
TGCGCCAGCAGCGGCGGGTCTTCCTTCTTAGAGACCCAGTACTTC CASSGGSSFLETQYF TRBV5-1 few . TRBJ2-5
TGTGCCAGCAGCTTAGGCTGGACAGGGAACACTGAAGCTTTCTTT CASSLGWTGNTEAFF TRBV7-9 many TRBD1 TRBJ1-1
TGCAGTGCTAGACGTGACAGGGGCCCTGAAGCTTTCTTT CSARRDRGPEAFF TRBV20-1 . TRBD1 TRBJ1-1
TGTGCCAGCAGCTTAGCAGGGTGGAACACCATATATTTT CASSLAGWNTIYF TRBV7-2 few . TRBJ1-3
TGCAGTGCTAGGTCCCGGGACACTACTTCTAACTATGGCTACACCTTC CSARSRDTTSNYGYTF TRBV20-1 many . TRBJ1-2
TGTGCCAGCAGCCGAGAGGTTCCAGGGCCCTCACCCCTCCACTTT CASSREVPGPSPLHF TRBV4-2 few . TRBJ1-6
TGTGCCAGCAGTTTGGGACTGTACTCTGGGGCCAACGTCCTGACTTTC CASSLGLYSGANVLTF TRBV27 many . TRBJ2-6
TGTGCCAGCTCACCCCGGGTCGAAGAGACCCAGTACTTC CASSPRVEETQYF TRBV18 many . TRBJ2-5
TGCGCGGGGGGGACAGGGGAAAACACCGGGGAGCTGTTTTTT CAGGTGENTGELFF TRBV10-2 many TRBD1 TRBJ2-2
TGTGCCAGCAGCTTACTCGGTGGACAGACTGAAGCTTTCTTT CASSLLGGQTEAFF TRBV11-2 few . TRBJ1-1
TGTGCCAGCAGTGGAAACCGGGAGGGCTACACCTTC CASSGNREGYTF TRBV25-1 . . TRBJ1-2
TGCAGTGCTAGAGACCTTCTAATGGATTATAGCAATCAGCCCCAGCATTTT CSARDLLMDYSNQPQHF TRBV20-1 few . TRBJ1-5
TGTGCCAGCAGTCCCGGGATAGCCAAAAACATTCAGTACTTC CASSPGIAKNIQYF TRBV6-5 many . TRBJ2-4
TGCGCCAGCAGCCCCTCCGGGACAAGTGCCTACAATGAGCAGTTCTTC CASSPSGTSAYNEQFF TRBV5-1 few . TRBJ2-1
TGCGCCAGCAGCATGGACGGGAGCCGAGGGGAGACCCAGTACTTC CASSMDGSRGETQYF TRBV5-1 few . TRBJ2-5
TGCGCCAGCAGGGGAATTGCAACTAATGAAAAACTGTTTTTT CASRGIATNEKLFF TRBV5-1 . . TRBJ1-4
TGTGCCATCAGTGAAGGGGACAGGGTGGGAGATACGCAGTATTTT CAISEGDRVGDTQYF TRBV10-3 . TRBD1 TRBJ2-3
TGCGCCAGCAGCTTCGTGACGGGGGGCCCAGATACGCAGTATTTT CASSFVTGGPDTQYF TRBV5-1 many . TRBJ2-3
TGCAGTGCTACCCGGGACAGGGGGCTAGAGACCCAGTACTTC CSATRDRGLETQYF TRBV20-1 . TRBD1 TRBJ2-5
TGTGCCAGCAGCGTTGGCGGGGCGCAGAACACCGGGGAGCTGTTTTTT CASSVGGAQNTGELFF TRBV9 few . TRBJ2-2
TGTGCCAGCTCACCACGTGAGGTCTTGAACACTGAAGCTTTCTTT CASSPREVLNTEAFF TRBV18 . . TRBJ1-1
TGTGCCAGCAGCCAAGAGATGGGGCAGGGAGAGACCCAGTACTTC CASSQEMGQGETQYF TRBV4-2 . . TRBJ2-5
TGTGCCAGCTCACCTGCGGGGTTGGATTCACCCCTCCACTTT CASSPAGLDSPLHF TRBV18 . . TRBJ1-6
TGCGCCAGCAGTGATGTGACTATCACAGATACGCAGTATTTT CASSDVTITDTQYF TRBV10-2 many . TRBJ2-3
TGCAGTGCTAGAGATAGAAGGGCGAAACTGTTTTTT CSARDRRAKLFF TRBV20-1 . . TRBJ1-4
TGTGCTAGCAGCTTAGGGCGGACCGAGACCCAGTACTTC CASSLGRTETQYF TRBV7-7 many . TRBJ2-5
TGCAGCGTTGAAGGACAGGGGGCCGACAATGAGCAGTTCTTC CSVEGQGADNEQFF TRBV29-1 . TRBD1 TRBJ2-1
TGTGCCAGCAGTGGTCGGTCAGGGTTAGATACGCAGTATTTT CASSGRSGLDTQYF TRBV2 few . TRBJ2-3